A single sample gave rise to the 15 T cell receptor beta chains below, sequenced in a study of memory CD8 T cells in hepatitis C reinfection. The data were produced by immunoSEQ multiplex PCR, yet TCRdb's version contains in-frame clones alone and is incomplete. The top ten clones hold roughly 0.7% of a sample with about 46,000 clones, 89% of them seen once. The sample's time point: late/post reinfection, 12 to 24 weeks after detection. Sorted cells were sequenced directly ex vivo without any in vitro expansion. The sample consisted of naive CD8+ T cells sorted from blood. The receptor source for this set is a man aged 18 to 30 with hepatitis C virus infection.

The gene calls are TRBV5-5 and TRBJ2-7; TRBD1 is a possible D gene (5 bases). The CDR3 has 13 amino acids. From germline, CDR1 is SGHKS and CDR2 YYEKEE (reference sequence). Trimming pared 3 bases from V and 4 bases from J, leaving 11 bases between. The CDR3 DNA reads TGTGCCAGCAGCTCTGACAGCCTATACGAGCAGTACGTC. Protein sequence: CASSSDSLYEQYV.

This rearrangement joins TRBV4-1 to TRBJ2-1, with a weak D call TRBD1 (5 bases). CDR1 and CDR2 from the germline V gene are MGHRA and YSYEKL. The CDR3 spans 14 residues. V lost 4 bases to trimming and J lost 8 bases, with 15 bases between them. CDR3 DNA: TGCGCCAGCAGCCCGAAGGCAGGGTGGGATGAGCAGTTCTTC. This codes for CASSPKAGWDEQFF.

This chain links TRBV7-9 with TRBJ2-2, with D maybe TRBD2 (5 bases). The V and J ends lost 5 bases and 7 bases respectively, with 14 bases between them. CDR3 length: 14 amino acids. Germline lookup yields CDR1 SEHNR and CDR2 FQNEAQ (reference sequence). This chain's CDR3 is CASSAILGIGELFF. The DNA for the CDR3 is TGTGCCAGCAGCGCGATACTAGGTATCGGGGAGCTGTTTTTT.

The chain employs TRBV7-2 and TRBJ2-5, with 7 nucleotides matching TRBD1. The trim removed 0 bases at V and 3 bases at J, leaving 7 bases unmatched. The germline V gene encodes CDR1 SGHTA and CDR2 FQGNSA. The CDR3 loop spans 16 amino acids. As DNA, the CDR3 is TGTGCCAGCAGCTTAGCGGGACAGCCTATGGAAGAGACCCAGTACTTC. Translated: CASSLAGQPMEETQYF.

The chain couples TRBV19 to TRBJ2-7; tentative D call: TRBD1 (6 bases). Trimming took 4 bases from V and 4 from J, leaving 11 bases between them. CDR3 length equals 13 residues. Germline-derived CDR1 and CDR2 are LNHDA and SQIVND (reference sequence). This chain's CDR3 is CASSTSTGYEQYF. Written as DNA, the CDR3 is TGTGCCAGTAGTACCTCAACAGGGTACGAGCAGTACTTC.

This chain uses TRBV30 with TRBJ1-3; D remains ambiguous. CDR3 length equals 12 residues. Trimming left V 0 bases short and J 3 bases short, with 3 bases between. CDR1 is GTSNPN and CDR2 is SVGIG in the germline V gene (reference sequence). The CDR3 bases are TGTGCCTGGAGTGTACTTGGAAACACCATATATTTT. This translates into CAWSVLGNTIYF.

The rearrangement uses TRBV28 and TRBJ2-7, with 12 bases aligning to TRBD1. Trimming took 3 bases from V and 5 from J; bases not matched to a gene: 5. The germline gives CDR1 MDHEN, CDR2 SYDVKM. The CDR3 has 15 amino acids. CDR3 sequence: CASSFSRDRGHEQYF. The CDR3 DNA reads as TGTGCCAGCAGTTTCTCCCGGGACAGGGGGCACGAGCAGTACTTC.

The chain combines TRBV4-1 with TRBJ1-1, with D possibly being TRBD1 (5 bases). The germline CDR1 and CDR2 sequences are MGHRA and YSYEKL. V was clipped by 3 bases and J by 0 bases, with 11 bases between them. The CDR3 length is 15 residues. The CDR3 here is CASSQTAGLNTEAFF. Written as DNA, the CDR3 is TGCGCCAGCAGCCAGACGGCAGGGCTGAACACTGAAGCTTTCTTT.

The chain is built from TRBV29-1 and TRBJ1-3; tentative D call: TRBD1 (6 bases). V was shortened by 5 bases and J by 3 bases, with 11 bases between the two germline ends. Looked up from germline, CDR1 is SQVTM and CDR2 is ANQGSEA. This CDR3 is built from 13 residues. In DNA, the CDR3 is TGCAGCGTTCGACAGGAAAATGGAAACACCATATATTTT. Encoded protein: CSVRQENGNTIYF.

The chain carries TRBV15 and TRBJ1-1, with a tentative D call TRBD1 (5 bases). CDR3 length: 14 amino acids. The germline CDR1 and CDR2 sequences are LNHNV and YYDKDF (reference sequence). Trimming cost V 2 bases and J 0 bases, with 7 bases left between them. CDR3 DNA sequence: TGTGCCACCAGCAGATCCAGGGTGAACACTGAAGCTTTCTTT. Translating gives CATSRSRVNTEAFF.

This clone was seen just once. For the CDR3, the DNA is TGTGCCAGCAGCTTAGATGCGGGACTAGCGAAATACGAGCAGTACTTC. Its protein product is CASSLDAGLAKYEQYF. J is TRBJ2-7 and V is TRBV11-2, with TRBD2 matching 10 bases. Germline loops: CDR1 SGHAT, CDR2 FQNNGV. There are 16 residues in the CDR3. V dropped 0 bases and J dropped 4; count of bases not matched to a gene: 6. Together with reference TRBV11-2 and TRBJ2-7, the CDR3 gives the full variable domain: EAGVAQSPRYKIIEKRQSVAFWCNPISGHATLYWYQQILGQGPKLLIQFQNNGVVDDSQLPKDRFSAERLKGVDSTLKIQPAKLEDSAVYLCASSLDAGLAKYEQYFGPGTRLTVT.

The CDR3 DNA reads TGTGCCTGCGCCCCGGCAACTAATGAAAAACTGTTTTTT. Residues: CACAPATNEKLFF. The chain combines TRBV19 with TRBJ1-4; no firm D call. Germline V gives CDR1 LNHDA, CDR2 SQIVND (reference sequence). This CDR3 has 13 residues. Trimming left V 11 bases short and J 0 bases short, with 10 bases between.

The chain employs TRBV5-6 and TRBJ2-1; a weak D match, TRBD1 (6 bases). Trimming took off 3 bases at V and 6 bases at J, with 7 bases between the two ends. The CDR3 contains 12 residues. In germline, CDR1 is SGHDT, CDR2 YYEEEE. The DNA for the CDR3 is TGTGCCAGCAGCTCGGACAGCAATGAGCAGTTCTTC. Its protein is CASSSDSNEQFF.

V gene TRBV29-1 combines with J gene TRBJ2-1; 11 bases are shared with TRBD2. The trim removed 7 bases at V and 9 bases at J, leaving 8 bases unmatched. The CDR3 length is 13 residues. Germline assignment: CDR1 SQVTM and CDR2 ANQGSEA. CDR3 DNA: TGCAGCGCCAAACTAGCGGGAGTAGTTGAGCAGTTCTTC. Residues: CSAKLAGVVEQFF.

The chain recombines TRBV28 with TRBJ2-7, with D unresolved. V lost 2 bases to trimming and J lost 0 bases, with 5 bases between them. From germline, CDR1 is MDHEN and CDR2 SYDVKM. CDR3 length: 13 residues. CDR3 nucleotide sequence: TGTGCCAGCAGTTTAAGCTACTCCTACGAGCAGTACTTC. This translates into CASSLSYSYEQYF. Drawing the rest from reference TRBV28 and TRBJ2-7, the complete variable domain is DVKVTQSSRYLVKRTGEKVFLECVQDMDHENMFWYRQDPGLGLRLIYFSYDVKMKEKGDIPEGYSVSREKKERFSLILESASTNQTSMYLCASSLSYSYEQYFGPGTRLTVT.